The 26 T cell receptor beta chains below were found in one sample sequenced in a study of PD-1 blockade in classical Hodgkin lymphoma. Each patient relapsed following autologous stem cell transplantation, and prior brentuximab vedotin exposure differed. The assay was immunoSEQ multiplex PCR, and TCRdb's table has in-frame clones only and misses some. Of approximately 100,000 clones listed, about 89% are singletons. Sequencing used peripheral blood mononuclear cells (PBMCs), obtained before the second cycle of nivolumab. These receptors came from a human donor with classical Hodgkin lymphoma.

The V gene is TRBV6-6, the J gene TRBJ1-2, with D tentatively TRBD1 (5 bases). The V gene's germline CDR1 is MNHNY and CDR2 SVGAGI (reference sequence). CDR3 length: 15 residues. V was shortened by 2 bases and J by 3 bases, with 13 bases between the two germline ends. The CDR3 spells CASSYEGRGDYGYTF. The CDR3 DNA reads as TGTGCCAGCAGTTACGAGGGGCGGGGGGACTATGGCTACACCTTC.

Written as DNA, the CDR3 is TGTGCCAGCAGCCAAGCGGGATGGACCTACAATGAGCAGTTCTTC. Its translation: CASSQAGWTYNEQFF. V and J are TRBV5-6 and TRBJ2-1, with 7 bases that match TRBD2. The germline V gene encodes CDR1 SGHDT and CDR2 YYEEEE. Germline trimming cut 4 bases from V and 2 bases from J; bases unmatched to any gene: 6. CDR3 length: 15 residues.

The CDR3 sequence: CASSLWTPRRQETQYF. The CDR3 DNA reads as TGTGCCAGCAGCTTATGGACCCCCAGACGACAAGAGACCCAGTACTTC. V is TRBV11-2 and J is TRBJ2-5; D unclear. Germline V gives CDR1 SGHAT, CDR2 FQNNGV. The ends were cut back, 2 bases at V and 2 bases at J, with 15 bases in the middle. The CDR3 spans 16 residues.

The CDR3 here is CASSALQSNQPQHF. For the CDR3, the DNA is TGTGCCAGCAGTGCCCTACAGTCCAATCAGCCCCAGCATTTT. The chain links TRBV6-1 to TRBJ1-5, with D unresolved. There are 14 residues in the CDR3. V gave up 4 bases and J gave up 3 bases, with 10 bases separating them. CDR1 is MNHNS, CDR2 SASEGT, per germline.

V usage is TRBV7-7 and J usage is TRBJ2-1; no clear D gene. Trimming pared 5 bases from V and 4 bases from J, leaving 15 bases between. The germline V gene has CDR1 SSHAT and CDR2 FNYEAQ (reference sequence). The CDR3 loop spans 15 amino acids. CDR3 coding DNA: TGTGCCAGCAGCCCTACAACGGCCACTTACAATGAGCAGTTCTTC. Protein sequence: CASSPTTATYNEQFF.

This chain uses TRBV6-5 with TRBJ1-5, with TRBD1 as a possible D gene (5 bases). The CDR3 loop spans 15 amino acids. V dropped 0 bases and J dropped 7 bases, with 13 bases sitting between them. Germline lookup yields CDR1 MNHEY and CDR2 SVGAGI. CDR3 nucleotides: TGTGCCAGCAGTTACTCCGGGACGGGCACCCAGCCCCAGCATTTT. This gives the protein CASSYSGTGTQPQHF.

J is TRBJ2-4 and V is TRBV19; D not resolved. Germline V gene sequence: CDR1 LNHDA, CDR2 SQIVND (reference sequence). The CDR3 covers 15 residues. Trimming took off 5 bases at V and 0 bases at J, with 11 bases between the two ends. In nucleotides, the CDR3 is TGTGCCAGTAGTGTTTCTCCAGGAGCCAAAAACATTCAGTACTTC. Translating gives CASSVSPGAKNIQYF.

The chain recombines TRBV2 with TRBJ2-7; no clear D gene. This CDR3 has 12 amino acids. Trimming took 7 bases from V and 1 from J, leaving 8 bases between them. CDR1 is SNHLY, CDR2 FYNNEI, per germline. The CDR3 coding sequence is TGTGCCAGCATTAGCTTTTCCTACGAGCAGTACTTC. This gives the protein CASISFSYEQYF.

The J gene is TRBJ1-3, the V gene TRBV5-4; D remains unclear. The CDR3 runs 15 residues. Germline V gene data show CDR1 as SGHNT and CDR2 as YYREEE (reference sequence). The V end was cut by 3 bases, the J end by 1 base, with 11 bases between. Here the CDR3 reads CASSWGASSGNTIYF. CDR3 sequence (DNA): TGTGCCAGCAGCTGGGGTGCCTCTTCTGGAAACACCATATATTTT. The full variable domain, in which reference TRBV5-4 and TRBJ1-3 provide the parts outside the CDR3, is ETGVTQSPTHLIKTRGQQVTLRCSSQSGHNTVSWYQQALGQGPQFIFQYYREEENGRGNFPPRFSGLQFPNYSSELNVNALELDDSALYLCASSWGASSGNTIYFGEGSWLTVV.

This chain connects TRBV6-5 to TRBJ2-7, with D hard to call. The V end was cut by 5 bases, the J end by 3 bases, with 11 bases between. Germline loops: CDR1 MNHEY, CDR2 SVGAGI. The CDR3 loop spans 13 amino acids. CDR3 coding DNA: TGTGCCAGCAGTCCCCAGGTGGTCTACGAGCAGTACTTC. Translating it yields CASSPQVVYEQYF.

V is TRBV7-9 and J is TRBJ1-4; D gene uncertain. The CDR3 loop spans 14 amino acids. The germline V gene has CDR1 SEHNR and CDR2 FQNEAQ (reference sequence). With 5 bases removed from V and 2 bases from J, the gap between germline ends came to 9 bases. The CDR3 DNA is TGTGCCAGCAGCCCAAGGAAGACTAATGAAAAACTGTTTTTT. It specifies CASSPRKTNEKLFF.

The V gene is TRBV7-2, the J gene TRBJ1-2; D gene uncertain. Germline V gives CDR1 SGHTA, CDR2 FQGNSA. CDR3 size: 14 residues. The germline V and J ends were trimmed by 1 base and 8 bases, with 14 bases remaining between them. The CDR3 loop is CASSLEVLREGYTF. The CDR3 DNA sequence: TGTGCCAGCAGCTTAGAAGTGCTGAGGGAGGGCTACACCTTC.

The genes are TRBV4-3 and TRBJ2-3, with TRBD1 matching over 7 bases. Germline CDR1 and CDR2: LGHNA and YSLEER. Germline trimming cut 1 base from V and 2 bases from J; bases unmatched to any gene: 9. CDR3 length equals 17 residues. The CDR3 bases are TGCGCCAGCAGCCAAGTCCGGGACAGCGGATTCACAGATACGCAGTATTTT. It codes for CASSQVRDSGFTDTQYF.

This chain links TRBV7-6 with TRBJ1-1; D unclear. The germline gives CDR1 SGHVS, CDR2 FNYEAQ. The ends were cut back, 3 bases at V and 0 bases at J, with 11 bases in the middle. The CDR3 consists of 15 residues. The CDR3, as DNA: TGTGCCAGCAGCTTTTCGACGGATATGAACACTGAAGCTTTCTTT. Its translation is CASSFSTDMNTEAFF.

CDR3 DNA: TGTGCCAGCAGCCGTCCGGGACAAGCCTACGAGCAGTACTTC. Its translation is CASSRPGQAYEQYF. The rearrangement uses TRBV7-9 and TRBJ2-7, with D maybe TRBD1 (6 bases). The CDR3 contains 14 residues. Trimming removed 5 bases at V and 2 bases at J, with 13 bases between. Germline CDR1 reads SEHNR; CDR2 reads FQNEAQ (reference sequence).

As DNA, the CDR3 is TGTGCCAGCAGTGTAGGTTTGACAGAAGTAACATTAGCTGAAGCTTTCTTT. The encoded protein is CASSVGLTEVTLAEAFF. The genes are TRBV6-1 and TRBJ1-1, with TRBD1 as a possible D gene (5 bases). This CDR3 has 17 residues. V was trimmed by 4 bases and J by 6 bases, leaving 24 bases between them. Germline V gives CDR1 MNHNS, CDR2 SASEGT.

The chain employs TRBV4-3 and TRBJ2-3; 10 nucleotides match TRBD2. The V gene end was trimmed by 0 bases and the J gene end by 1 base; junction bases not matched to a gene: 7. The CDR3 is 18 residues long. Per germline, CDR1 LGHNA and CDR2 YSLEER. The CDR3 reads CASSQESSGGVGTDTQYF. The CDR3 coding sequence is TGCGCCAGCAGCCAAGAGTCGAGCGGGGGGGTAGGCACAGATACGCAGTATTTT.

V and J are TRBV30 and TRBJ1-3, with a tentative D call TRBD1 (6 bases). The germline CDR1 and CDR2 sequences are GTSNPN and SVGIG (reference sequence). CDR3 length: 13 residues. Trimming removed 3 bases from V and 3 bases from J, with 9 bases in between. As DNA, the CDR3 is TGTGCCTGGAGGTTACAGGGTGGAAACACCATATATTTT. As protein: CAWRLQGGNTIYF.

The CDR3 nucleotides read TGTGCCAGCAGCTTTGAGCGGGGGGCCTACTACGAGCAGTACTTC. It is translated as CASSFERGAYYEQYF. V is TRBV11-1 and J is TRBJ2-7; 9 positions agree with TRBD2. The CDR3 runs 15 residues. Germline CDR1 is SGHAT and CDR2 is FQDESV (reference sequence). Trimming cost V 3 bases and J 3 bases; bases outside gene matches: 6.

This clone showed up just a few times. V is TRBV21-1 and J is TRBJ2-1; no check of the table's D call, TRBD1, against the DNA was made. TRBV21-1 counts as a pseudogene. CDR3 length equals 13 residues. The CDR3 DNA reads TGTGCCAGACAGGGGCCTGCCAACAATGAGCAGTTCTTC. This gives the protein CARQGPANNEQFF.

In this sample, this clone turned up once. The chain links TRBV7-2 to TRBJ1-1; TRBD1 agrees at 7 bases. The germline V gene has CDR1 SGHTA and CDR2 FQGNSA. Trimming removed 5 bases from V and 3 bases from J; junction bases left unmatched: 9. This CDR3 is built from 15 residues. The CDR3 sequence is CASSPPDRVDTEAFF. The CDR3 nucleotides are TGTGCCAGCAGCCCGCCCGACAGGGTTGACACTGAAGCTTTCTTT.

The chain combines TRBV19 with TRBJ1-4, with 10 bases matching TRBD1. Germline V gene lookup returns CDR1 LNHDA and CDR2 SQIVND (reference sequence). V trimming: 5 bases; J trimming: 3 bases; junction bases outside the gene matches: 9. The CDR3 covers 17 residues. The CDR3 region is CASSPGTGDGANEKLFF. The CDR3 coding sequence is TGTGCCAGTAGTCCCGGGACAGGGGATGGGGCTAATGAAAAACTGTTTTTT.

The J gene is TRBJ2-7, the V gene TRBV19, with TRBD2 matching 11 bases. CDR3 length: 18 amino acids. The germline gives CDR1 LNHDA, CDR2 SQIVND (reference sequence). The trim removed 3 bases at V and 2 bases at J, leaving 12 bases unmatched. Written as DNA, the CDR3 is TGTGCCAGTAGTATGATAGGGGAGACTAGCGGGGTACCCTACGAGCAGTACTTC. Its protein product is CASSMIGETSGVPYEQYF.

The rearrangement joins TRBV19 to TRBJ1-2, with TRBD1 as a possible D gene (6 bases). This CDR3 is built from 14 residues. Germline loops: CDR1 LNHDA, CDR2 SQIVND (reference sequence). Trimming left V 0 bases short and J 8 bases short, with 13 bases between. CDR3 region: CASSIETGGGGYTF. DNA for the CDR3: TGTGCCAGTAGTATAGAAACGGGGGGCGGAGGCTACACCTTC.

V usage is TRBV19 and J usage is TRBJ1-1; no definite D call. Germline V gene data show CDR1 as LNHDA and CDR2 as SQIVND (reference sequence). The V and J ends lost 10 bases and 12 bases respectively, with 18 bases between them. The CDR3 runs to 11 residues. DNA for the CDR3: TGTGCCACGACCGGGCCCAGTGGGTCTTTCTTT. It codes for CATTGPSGSFF.

The CDR3: CAWSVLDGGIYGYTF. CDR3 in DNA: TGTGCCTGGAGTGTGCTGGATGGGGGGATCTATGGCTACACCTTC. The chain is built from TRBV30 and TRBJ1-2; the D gene is possibly TRBD1 (5 bases). This CDR3 region has 15 residues. V was trimmed by 0 bases and J by 4 bases, leaving 15 bases between them. CDR1 GTSNPN and CDR2 SVGIG come from the germline V gene (reference sequence). Filled out from reference TRBV30 and TRBJ1-2, the complete variable domain reads SQTIHQWPATLVQPVGSPLSLECTVEGTSNPNLYWYRQAAGRGLQLLFYSVGIGQISSEVPQNLSASRPQDRQFILSSKKLLLSDSGFYLCAWSVLDGGIYGYTFGSGTRLTVV.